These 19 T cell receptor beta chains came from one sample sequenced in a study of long-term antiretroviral therapy in people with HIV. Survey level was the resolution at which the v3.0 immunoSEQ assay ran. Using immunoSEQ multiplex PCR, the repertoire was profiled, and TCRdb retains in-frame clones only, with some absent. The sample has 17,000 or so clones, over 75% seen once; the top ten hold approximately 9.5%. Here the sequenced sample was unsorted PBMCs, taken 0.3 years after starting antiretroviral therapy. All receptors derive from a man aged 18-30 years with HIV.

V usage is TRBV11-3 and J usage is TRBJ2-1; tentatively, D is TRBD1 (6 bases). The CDR3 extends over 17 amino acids. V shed 5 bases and J shed 6 bases, with 23 bases lying between them. Germline V lookup: CDR1 SGHNT, CDR2 YENEEA. CDR3 protein: CASSANTYGTLPNEQFF. The CDR3 DNA is TGTGCCAGCAGCGCTAACACCTACGGGACACTCCCCAATGAGCAGTTCTTC.

The chain combines TRBV27 with TRBJ2-1; 12 bases map to TRBD2. Trimming at V came to 5 bases and at J to 9 bases, leaving 11 bases not matched to a gene. Germline V gene sequence: CDR1 MNHEY, CDR2 SMNVEV (reference sequence). CDR3 size: 16 residues. CDR3 DNA sequence: TGTGCCAGCAGTCTCTCTAGCGGGGGGGGCCTTATTGAGCAGTTCTTC. Amino acid sequence: CASSLSSGGGLIEQFF.

This rearrangement joins TRBV2 to TRBJ2-3; TRBD2 agrees at 16 bases. V trimming: 10 bases; J trimming: 4 bases; junction bases outside the gene matches: 8. The CDR3 sequence is 16 residues long. Germline CDR1 is SNHLY and CDR2 is FYNNEI. For the CDR3, the DNA is TGTGCCACTGAAGGGACTAGCGGGGGGGCTGCAGATACGCAGTATTTT. This encodes CATEGTSGGAADTQYF.

The V gene is TRBV28, the J gene TRBJ1-2, with TRBD1 as a possible D gene (5 bases). The CDR3 runs to 13 residues. Germline V CDR1 and CDR2: MDHEN, SYDVKM. V lost 6 bases to trimming and J lost 4 bases, with 12 bases between them. The CDR3 here is CASSRDSVYGYTF. CDR3 DNA sequence: TGTGCCAGCAGCCGAGACAGCGTCTATGGCTACACCTTC.

The chain recombines TRBV7-8 with TRBJ1-2, with D perhaps TRBD1 (5 bases). With 3 bases removed from V and 4 bases from J, the gap between germline ends came to 9 bases. Per germline, CDR1 SGHVS and CDR2 FQNEAQ. The CDR3 has 13 residues. The CDR3 DNA reads as TGTGCCAGCAGCTTGACAGCTACCTATGGCTACACCTTC. Residues: CASSLTATYGYTF.

This rearrangement joins TRBV7-2 to TRBJ1-5, with 8 positions matching TRBD1. V lost 4 bases and J lost 8; bases outside the gene matches: 7. CDR3 length: 14 amino acids. CDR1 and CDR2 (germline): SGHTA, FQGNSA. The CDR3 loop reads CASSSGQGMEPQHF. The DNA for the CDR3 is TGTGCCAGCAGCTCTGGACAGGGCATGGAGCCCCAGCATTTT.

J is TRBJ2-2 and V is TRBV7-3, with D possibly being TRBD1 (5 bases). V was cut by 5 bases and J by 4 bases, with 11 bases left in between. Germline-derived CDR1 and CDR2 are SGHTA and FQGTGA. The CDR3 runs 14 residues. CDR3 amino acids: CASSRQGATGELFF. In DNA, the CDR3 is TGTGCCAGCAGCCGCCAAGGGGCCACCGGGGAGCTGTTTTTT.

The rearrangement joins TRBV18 to TRBJ1-1, with D unresolved. The CDR3 is 14 amino acids. V lost 1 base and J lost 3, with 9 bases in between. Germline V gene data show CDR1 as KGHSH and CDR2 as LQKENI. Written as DNA, the CDR3 is TGTGCCAGCTCACCACAGAGTTCGCACACTGAAGCTTTCTTT. Protein: CASSPQSSHTEAFF.

A note on this clone: The germline gene is not matched at one end of the junction; a read error may be the cause. This chain joins TRBV7-2 and TRBJ2-5; D remains unclear. The CDR3 has 15 amino acids. Germline V lookup: CDR1 SGHTA, CDR2 FQGNSA. DNA for the CDR3: TGTGCCAGCAGCTCTTTTCTGCAGGCCGGTGAGACTCAGTACTTC. Protein: CASSSFLQAGETQYF. Full variable domain (outside the CDR3, taken from reference TRBV7-2 and TRBJ2-5): GAGVSQSPSNKVTEKGKDVELRCDPISGHTALYWYRQSLGQGLEFLIYFQGNSAPDKSGLPSDRFSAERTGGSVSTLTIQRTQQEDSAVYLCASSSFLQAGETQYFGPGTRLLVL.

The chain recombines TRBV5-1 with TRBJ2-2; the D is unclear. The germline V gene has CDR1 SGHRS and CDR2 YFSETQ. The V gene lost 0 bases and the J gene lost 4 bases, with 7 bases spanning the gap. The CDR3 is 14 amino acids. Here the CDR3 reads CASSLDGRTGELFF. DNA for the CDR3: TGCGCCAGCAGCTTGGACGGACGCACCGGGGAGCTGTTTTTT. The full variable domain, with the rest looked up from reference TRBV5-1 and TRBJ2-2, is KAGVTQTPRYLIKTRGQQVTLSCSPISGHRSVSWYQQTPGQGLQFLFEYFSETQRNKGNFPGRFSGRQFSNSRSEMNVSTLELGDSALYLCASSLDGRTGELFFGEGSRLTVL.

V usage is TRBV27 and J usage is TRBJ1-5; unclear D gene. The CDR3 runs to 16 residues. The V gene lost 1 base and the J gene lost 3 bases, with 13 bases spanning the gap. Germline V gene lookup returns CDR1 MNHEY and CDR2 SMNVEV (reference sequence). CDR3 amino acids: CASSLLGSGPNQPQHF. The CDR3 nucleotides read TGTGCCAGCAGTTTATTGGGCTCGGGTCCCAATCAGCCCCAGCATTTT.

The rearrangement uses TRBV5-1 and TRBJ1-4; 7 bases align to TRBD1. Germline V gene data show CDR1 as SGHRS and CDR2 as YFSETQ. The CDR3 length is 15 residues. J gave up 5 bases and V 4 bases, and 8 bases lay outside the gene matches. The CDR3 nucleotides are TGCGCCAGCAGCCCCGGACAGGTCGGAAATGAAAAACTGTTTTTT. It yields the protein CASSPGQVGNEKLFF.

The chain recombines TRBV6-5 with TRBJ2-7, with D perhaps matching TRBD1 or TRBD2 (5 bases each). Germline V gene lookup returns CDR1 MNHEY and CDR2 SVGAGI. This CDR3 is 16 amino acids long. The V end was cut by 0 bases, the J end by 3 bases, with 15 bases between. DNA of the CDR3: TGTGCCAGCAGTTACTCGTGGGGGAATTTGATCTACGAGCAGTACTTC. Encoded protein: CASSYSWGNLIYEQYF.

V is TRBV29-1 and J is TRBJ2-7; TRBD1 matches 9 bases. CDR1 SQVTM and CDR2 ANQGSEA come from the germline V gene. V shed 5 bases, J shed 4 bases, and the junction held 9 bases outside the gene matches. This CDR3 region has 14 residues. The CDR3 loop is CSVSGGDRGYEQYF. CDR3 DNA sequence: TGCAGCGTTTCCGGAGGAGACAGGGGGTACGAGCAGTACTTC.

V is TRBV28 and J is TRBJ1-3; D is possibly TRBD1 (5 bases). Germline V gene data show CDR1 as MDHEN and CDR2 as SYDVKM. The CDR3 sequence is 14 residues long. Trimming shortened V by 10 bases and J by 0 bases, and 13 bases separated the two germline ends. Written as DNA, the CDR3 is TGTGCCACCACGGGACCGGGCTCTGGAAACACCATATATTTT. Its protein product is CATTGPGSGNTIYF.

This clone has a handful of counts. The CDR3 nucleotides read TGTGCCAGCAACTGGCAGGGGGCTCTTGGCTACACCTTC. Its translation is CASNWQGALGYTF. This sequence joins TRBV28 and TRBJ1-2; TRBD1 agrees at 8 bases. In germline, CDR1 is MDHEN, CDR2 SYDVKM. This CDR3 is built from 13 residues. V shed 7 bases and J 7 bases; nucleotides not matched to a gene: 8.

This clone has only one observation. The chain recombines TRBV4-2 with TRBJ2-1, with D uncertain. This CDR3 comprises 16 residues. CDR1 LGHNA and CDR2 YNFKEQ come from the germline V gene. With 0 bases removed from V and 4 bases from J, the gap between germline ends came to 13 bases. The CDR3 bases are TGTGCCAGCAGCCAAGATCGAAAGGGATTTTACAATGAGCAGTTCTTC. Translation gives CASSQDRKGFYNEQFF.

This rearrangement joins TRBV2 to TRBJ2-2; TRBD1 matches at 12 bases. With V trimmed by 3 bases and J by 3 bases, 8 bases remained unmatched. In germline, CDR1 is SNHLY, CDR2 FYNNEI. This CDR3 region has 18 residues. The DNA of the CDR3 is TGTGCCAGCAGTGACCCCGTAGGGACAGGGGGCTACACCGGGGAGCTGTTTTTT. This sequence encodes CASSDPVGTGGYTGELFF.

The J gene is TRBJ1-1, the V gene TRBV9, with a weak D call TRBD1 (5 bases). The V gene lost 2 bases and the J gene lost 0 bases, with 17 bases spanning the gap. The CDR3 covers 17 residues. Germline V gene data show CDR1 as SGDLS and CDR2 as YYNGEE. In DNA, the CDR3 is TGTGCCAGCAGCGTCCATGTTTGGGGCGACGTGAACACTGAAGCTTTCTTT. Translation gives CASSVHVWGDVNTEAFF.